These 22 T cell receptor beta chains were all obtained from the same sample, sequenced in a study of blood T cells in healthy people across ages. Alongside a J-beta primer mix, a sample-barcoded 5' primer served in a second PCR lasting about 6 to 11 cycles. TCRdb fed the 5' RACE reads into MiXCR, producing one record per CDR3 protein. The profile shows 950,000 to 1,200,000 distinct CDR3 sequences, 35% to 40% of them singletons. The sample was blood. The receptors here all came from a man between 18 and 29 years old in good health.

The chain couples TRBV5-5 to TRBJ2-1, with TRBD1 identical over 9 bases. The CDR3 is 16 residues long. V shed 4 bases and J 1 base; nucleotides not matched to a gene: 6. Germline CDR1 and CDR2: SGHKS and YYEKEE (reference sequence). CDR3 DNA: TGTGCCAGCAGCATACCGGGACAGGGTTCCTACAATGAGCAGTTCTTC. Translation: CASSIPGQGSYNEQFF.

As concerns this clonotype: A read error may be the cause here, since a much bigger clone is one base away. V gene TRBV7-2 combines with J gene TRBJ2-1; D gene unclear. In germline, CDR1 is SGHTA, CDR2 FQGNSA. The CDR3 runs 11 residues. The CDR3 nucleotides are TGTGTCAGCAGCAACTACAATGAGCAGTTCTTC. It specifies CVSSNYNEQFF. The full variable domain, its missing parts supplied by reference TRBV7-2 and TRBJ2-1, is GAGVSQSPSNKVTEKGKDVELRCDPISGHTALYWYRQSLGQGLEFLIYFQGNSAPDKSGLPSDRFSAERTGGSVSTLTIQRTQQEDSAVYLCVSSNYNEQFFGPGTRLTVL.

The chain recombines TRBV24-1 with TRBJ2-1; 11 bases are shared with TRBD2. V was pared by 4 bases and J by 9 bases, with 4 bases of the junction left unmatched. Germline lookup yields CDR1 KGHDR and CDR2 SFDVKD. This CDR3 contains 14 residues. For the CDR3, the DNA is TGTGCCACCAGTGACCCGACTAGCGGGGTTGAGCAGTTCTTC. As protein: CATSDPTSGVEQFF.

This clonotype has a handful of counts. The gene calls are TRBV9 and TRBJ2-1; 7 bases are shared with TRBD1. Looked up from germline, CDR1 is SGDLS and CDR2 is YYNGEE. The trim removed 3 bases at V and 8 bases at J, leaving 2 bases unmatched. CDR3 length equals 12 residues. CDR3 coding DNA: TGTGCCAGCAGCGGTAGGGGGCATGAGCAGTTCTTC. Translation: CASSGRGHEQFF.

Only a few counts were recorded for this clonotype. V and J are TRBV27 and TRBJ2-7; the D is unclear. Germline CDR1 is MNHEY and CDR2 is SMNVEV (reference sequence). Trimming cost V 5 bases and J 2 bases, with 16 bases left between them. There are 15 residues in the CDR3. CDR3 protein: CASSVRLGLAYEQYF. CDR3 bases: TGTGCCAGCAGTGTCAGGCTGGGATTAGCCTACGAGCAGTACTTC.

The CDR3 protein is CASSKLTGRGAGELFF. CDR3 DNA sequence: TGCGCCAGCAGCAAACTCACAGGGAGAGGGGCCGGGGAGCTGTTTTTT. V is TRBV5-1 and J is TRBJ2-2, with D possibly being TRBD1 (6 bases). V shed 4 bases and J shed 6 bases, with 19 bases lying between them. The germline V gene has CDR1 SGHRS and CDR2 YFSETQ. CDR3 length: 16 amino acids.

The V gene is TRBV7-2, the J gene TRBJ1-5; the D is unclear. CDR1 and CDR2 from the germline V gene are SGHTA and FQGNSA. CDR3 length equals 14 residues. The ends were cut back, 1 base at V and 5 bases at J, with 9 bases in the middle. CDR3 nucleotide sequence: TGTGCCAGCAGCTTAGAGGCATCACATCAGCCCCAGCATTTT. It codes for CASSLEASHQPQHF. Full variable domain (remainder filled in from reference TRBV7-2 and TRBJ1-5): GAGVSQSPSNKVTEKGKDVELRCDPISGHTALYWYRQSLGQGLEFLIYFQGNSAPDKSGLPSDRFSAERTGGSVSTLTIQRTQQEDSAVYLCASSLEASHQPQHFGDGTRLSIL.

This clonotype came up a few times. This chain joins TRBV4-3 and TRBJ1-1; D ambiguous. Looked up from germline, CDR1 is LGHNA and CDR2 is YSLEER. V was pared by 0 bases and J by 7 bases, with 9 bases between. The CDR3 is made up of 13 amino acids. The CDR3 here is CASSQEGSGEAFF. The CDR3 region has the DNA TGCGCCAGCAGCCAAGAGGGTTCTGGTGAAGCTTTCTTT.

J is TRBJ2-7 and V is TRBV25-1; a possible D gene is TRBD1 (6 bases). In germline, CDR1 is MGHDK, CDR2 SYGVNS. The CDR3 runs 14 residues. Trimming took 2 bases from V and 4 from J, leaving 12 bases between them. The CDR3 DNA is TGTGCCAGCAGTGAAACAGGGTTCTTATACGAGCAGTACTTC. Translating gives CASSETGFLYEQYF.

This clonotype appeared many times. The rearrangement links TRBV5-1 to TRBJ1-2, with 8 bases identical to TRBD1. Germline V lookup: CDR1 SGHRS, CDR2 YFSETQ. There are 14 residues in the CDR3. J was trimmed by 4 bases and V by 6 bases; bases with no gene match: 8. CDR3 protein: CASNPGTGTYGYTF. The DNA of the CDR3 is TGCGCCAGCAATCCCGGGACAGGCACCTATGGCTACACCTTC.

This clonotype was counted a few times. The CDR3 region is CASSYFNTEAFF. The CDR3, as DNA: TGTGCCAGCAGTTACTTCAACACTGAAGCTTTCTTT. This sequence joins TRBV6-2 or TRBV6-3 and TRBJ1-1; D gene uncertain. Looked up from germline, CDR1 is MNHEY and CDR2 is SVGEGT. V lost 1 base and J lost 2, with 2 bases in between. The CDR3 extends over 12 amino acids.

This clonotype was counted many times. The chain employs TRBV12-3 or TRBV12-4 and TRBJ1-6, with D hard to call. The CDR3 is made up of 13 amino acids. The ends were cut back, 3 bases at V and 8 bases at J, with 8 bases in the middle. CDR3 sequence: CASSFSGDSPLHF. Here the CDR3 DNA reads TGTGCCAGCAGTTTCTCGGGAGATTCACCCCTCCACTTT.

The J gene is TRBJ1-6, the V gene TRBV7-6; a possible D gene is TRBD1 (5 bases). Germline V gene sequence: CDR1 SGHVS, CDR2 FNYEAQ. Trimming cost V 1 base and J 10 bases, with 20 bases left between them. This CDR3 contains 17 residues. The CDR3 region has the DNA TGTGCCAGCAGCTTAGATACAGGACAACGGCCGTGGTCACCCCTCCACTTT. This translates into CASSLDTGQRPWSPLHF.

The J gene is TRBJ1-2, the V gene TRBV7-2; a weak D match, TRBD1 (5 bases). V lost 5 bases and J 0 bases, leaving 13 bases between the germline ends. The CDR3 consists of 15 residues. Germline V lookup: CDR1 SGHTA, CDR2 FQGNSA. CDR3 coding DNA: TGTGCCAGCAGCCTAAAACGACAGACTAACTATGGCTACACCTTC. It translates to CASSLKRQTNYGYTF.

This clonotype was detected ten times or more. In DNA, the CDR3 is TGTGCCAGCAGCTTAGCGTATCAGGACTATGGCTACACCTTC. Protein sequence: CASSLAYQDYGYTF. The chain joins TRBV7-2 to TRBJ1-2; D is uncertain. V lost 0 bases and J 3 bases, leaving 8 bases between the germline ends. The germline gives CDR1 SGHTA, CDR2 FQGNSA. The CDR3 has 14 residues.

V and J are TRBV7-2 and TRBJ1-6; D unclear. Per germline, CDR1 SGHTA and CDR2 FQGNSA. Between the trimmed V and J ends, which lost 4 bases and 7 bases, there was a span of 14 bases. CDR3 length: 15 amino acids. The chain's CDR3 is CASSSDPAGNSPLHF. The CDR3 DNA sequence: TGTGCCAGCAGCTCGGACCCTGCGGGGAATTCACCCCTCCACTTT.

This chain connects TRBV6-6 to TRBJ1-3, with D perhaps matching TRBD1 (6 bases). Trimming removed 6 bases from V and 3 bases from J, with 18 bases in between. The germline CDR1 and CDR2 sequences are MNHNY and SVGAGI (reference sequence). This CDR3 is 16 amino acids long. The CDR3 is CASSPTGSSSGNTIYF. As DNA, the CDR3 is TGTGCCAGCAGCCCCACAGGGAGCAGTAGTGGAAACACCATATATTTT.

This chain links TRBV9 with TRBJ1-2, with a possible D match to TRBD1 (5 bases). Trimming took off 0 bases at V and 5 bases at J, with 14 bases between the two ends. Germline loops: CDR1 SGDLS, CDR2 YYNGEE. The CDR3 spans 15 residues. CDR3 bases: TGTGCCAGCAGCGTAGGGTACAGGCAAAATTATGGCTACACCTTC. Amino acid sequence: CASSVGYRQNYGYTF.

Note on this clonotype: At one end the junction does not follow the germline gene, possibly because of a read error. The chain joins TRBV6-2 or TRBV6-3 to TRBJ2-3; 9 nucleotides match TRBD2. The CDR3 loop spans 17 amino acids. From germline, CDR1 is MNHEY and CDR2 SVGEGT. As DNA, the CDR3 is TGTGCCAGCAGTTACACGGATACCGGGACTAGCAGAGATACGCAGTATTTT. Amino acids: CASSYTDTGTSRDTQYF.

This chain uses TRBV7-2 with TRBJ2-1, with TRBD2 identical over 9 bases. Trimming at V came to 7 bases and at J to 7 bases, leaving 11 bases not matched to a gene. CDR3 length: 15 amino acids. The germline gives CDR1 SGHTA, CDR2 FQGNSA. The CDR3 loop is CASIPRGGARNEQFF. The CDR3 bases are TGTGCCAGCATCCCCCGCGGGGGGGCGAGGAATGAGCAGTTCTTC.

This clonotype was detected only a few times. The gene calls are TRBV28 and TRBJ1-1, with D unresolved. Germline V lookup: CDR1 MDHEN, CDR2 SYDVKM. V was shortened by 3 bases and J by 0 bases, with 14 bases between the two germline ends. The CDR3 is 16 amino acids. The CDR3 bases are TGTGCCAGCAGTTTTCCCCCGGGAATAGTGAACACTGAAGCTTTCTTT. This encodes CASSFPPGIVNTEAFF.

The DNA for the CDR3 is TGTGCCAGCAGTGTAAACAGGGACCACGAGCAGTACTTC. Its translation is CASSVNRDHEQYF. The gene calls are TRBV12-3 or TRBV12-4 and TRBJ2-7; D is possibly TRBD1 (6 bases). V lost 5 bases and J lost 5, with 13 bases in between. The CDR3 is 13 residues long.